A single sample is the source of the 23 T cell receptor beta chains below, sequenced in a study of blood T cells in healthy people across ages. The authors ran a second PCR of about 7 to 11 cycles using a sample-barcoded 5' primer and a J-beta primer mix. TCRdb recomputed calls from the 5' RACE reads with MiXCR, one row per CDR3 protein. The sample lists 700,000 to 900,000 distinct CDR3 sequences, about 55% occurring once. Sequencing input: blood. Source of these receptors: a man older than 75 in good health.

This chain uses TRBV9 with TRBJ2-7; D might be TRBD2 (6 bases). CDR1 and CDR2 (germline): SGDLS, YYNGEE. The CDR3 spans 14 residues. V lost 4 bases and J 7 bases, leaving 18 bases between the germline ends. The CDR3: CASSRDSATGEQYF. DNA of the CDR3: TGTGCCAGCAGCCGGGACTCCGCTACGGGGGAGCAGTACTTC.

Only a few counts were recorded for this clonotype. This chain links TRBV27 with TRBJ2-7; D perhaps matches TRBD1 (6 bases). The CDR3 totals 15 residues. V was trimmed by 7 bases and J by 2 bases, leaving 18 bases between them. Germline values: CDR1 MNHEY, CDR2 SMNVEV (reference sequence). The DNA of the CDR3 is TGTGCCAGCACCTTGGGGGCAGGCGCTACCTACGAGCAGTACTTC. Translation gives CASTLGAGATYEQYF.

This rearrangement joins TRBV3-1 to TRBJ2-3, with D perhaps TRBD1 or TRBD2 (5 bases each). This CDR3 contains 12 residues. V lost 0 bases to trimming and J lost 14 bases, with 12 bases between them. From germline, CDR1 is LGHDT and CDR2 YNNKEL (reference sequence). Written as DNA, the CDR3 is TGTGCCAGCAGCCAAGACCAGGGAGACGCGTATTTT. It codes for CASSQDQGDAYF.

This rearrangement joins TRBV27 to TRBJ2-5; 7 positions agree with TRBD2. The CDR3 runs to 13 residues. V shed 9 bases, J shed 5 bases, and the junction held 9 bases outside the gene matches. Germline values: CDR1 MNHEY, CDR2 SMNVEV (reference sequence). CDR3 residues: CASKGMGGETQYF. The CDR3 coding sequence is TGTGCCAGTAAAGGGATGGGGGGGGAGACCCAGTACTTC.

The chain combines TRBV6-5 with TRBJ2-1; 8 bases are shared with TRBD2. Looked up from germline, CDR1 is MNHEY and CDR2 is SVGAGI. The CDR3 length is 18 residues. The J segment lost 7 bases and the V segment lost 4 bases, leaving 18 bases of the junction unmatched. CDR3 amino acids: CASSSHPGLTGGRNEQFF. Written as DNA, the CDR3 is TGTGCCAGCAGTTCGCACCCGGGGCTAACGGGAGGGCGGAATGAGCAGTTCTTC.

The genes are TRBV21-1 and TRBJ1-1; TRBD1, the D gene given by the table, was not confirmed from the DNA. TRBV21-1 counts as a pseudogene. The CDR3 runs 18 residues. The CDR3 is CASSKGHGGFPPDIEAFF. The CDR3 DNA sequence: TGTGCCAGCAGCAAAGGCCACGGGGGCTTCCCGCCTGACATTGAAGCTTTCTTT.

The chain employs TRBV5-1 and TRBJ1-2, with 7 nucleotides matching TRBD1. CDR1 is SGHRS and CDR2 is YFSETQ in the germline V gene. V gave up 4 bases and J gave up 6 bases; unmatched junction bases: 6. The CDR3 is 13 amino acids. This CDR3 is CASSPGTDNGYTF. The CDR3 coding sequence is TGCGCCAGCAGCCCGGGGACAGACAATGGCTACACCTTC.

The chain has TRBV7-2 and TRBJ1-2, with D possibly TRBD1 on 6 matching bases. V lost 5 bases and J 7 bases, leaving 23 bases between the germline ends. This CDR3 is 16 amino acids long. The germline V gene has CDR1 SGHTA and CDR2 FQGNSA. Here the CDR3 reads CASSTPSTGIQGGYTF. Here the CDR3 DNA reads TGTGCCAGCAGCACCCCTTCCACAGGGATTCAGGGTGGCTACACCTTC.

A few counts support this clonotype. This chain uses TRBV6-5 with TRBJ2-3; D call uncertain. V lost 2 bases and J lost 4, with 22 bases in between. This CDR3 is built from 18 residues. The germline V gene encodes CDR1 MNHEY and CDR2 SVGAGI. The CDR3 DNA reads TGTGCCAGCAGTTACGGCGGCCTCCCCCCGGTCGCCCCAGATACGCAGTATTTT. Its protein product is CASSYGGLPPVAPDTQYF.

Details on this clonotype: In this CDR3 the conserved last residue, phenylalanine or tryptophan, is missing, so a read error is likely. The chain has TRBV4-1 and TRBJ2-7; 7 nucleotides agree with TRBD2. Per the germline V gene, CDR1 is MGHRA and CDR2 is YSYEKL. The CDR3 totals 17 residues. V trimming: 4 bases; J trimming: 0 bases; junction bases outside the gene matches: 12. This chain's CDR3 is CASSRGDGGSISYEQYS. CDR3 in DNA: TGCGCCAGCAGCCGTGGGGACGGCGGGAGCATCTCCTACGAGCAGTACTCC.

The chain couples TRBV5-1 to TRBJ2-3; 13 bases align to TRBD2. CDR3 size: 16 residues. CDR1 is SGHRS and CDR2 is YFSETQ in the germline V gene. Germline trimming cut 3 bases from V and 14 bases from J; bases unmatched to any gene: 15. The CDR3: CASSSELAGGHRYAYF. CDR3 coding DNA: TGCGCCAGCAGCTCCGAACTAGCGGGAGGGCACAGATACGCGTATTTT. Complete variable domain (other parts from reference TRBV5-1 and TRBJ2-3): KAGVTQTPRYLIKTRGQQVTLSCSPISGHRSVSWYQQTPGQGLQFLFEYFSETQRNKGNFPGRFSGRQFSNSRSEMNVSTLELGDSALYLCASSSELAGGHRYAYFGPGTRLTVL.

The chain uses TRBV5-1 and TRBJ1-1, with D maybe TRBD1 (5 bases). This CDR3 region has 16 residues. The germline V gene encodes CDR1 SGHRS and CDR2 YFSETQ. Trimming took 1 base from V and 5 from J, leaving 18 bases between them. As DNA, the CDR3 is TGCGCCAGCAGCTTGAGTCCTAATTCGGGGGGTACTGAAGCTTTCTTT. This codes for CASSLSPNSGGTEAFF.

The V call is TRBV20-1, the J call TRBJ2-5; 8 bases match TRBD2. Germline V lookup: CDR1 DFQATT, CDR2 SNEGSKA (reference sequence). The CDR3 length is 14 residues. J lost 5 bases, V lost 0 bases, and 5 bases had no gene match. CDR3 loop: CSARDRTSWETQYF. The DNA for the CDR3 is TGCAGTGCTAGAGACCGGACTAGCTGGGAGACCCAGTACTTC.

This clonotype was observed at least ten times. The chain employs TRBV4-2 and TRBJ2-7; no clear D. The CDR3 extends over 15 amino acids. V was shortened by 3 bases and J by 2 bases, with 14 bases between the two germline ends. CDR1 LGHNA and CDR2 YNFKEQ come from the germline V gene. CDR3 sequence: CASSQPMGSTYEQYF. The CDR3 coding sequence is TGTGCCAGCAGCCAGCCCATGGGCAGCACCTACGAGCAGTACTTC.

The chain has TRBV6-5 and TRBJ2-7; a possible D gene is TRBD1 (6 bases). The ends were cut back, 0 bases at V and 3 bases at J, with 9 bases in the middle. This CDR3 contains 14 residues. Germline V gene data show CDR1 as MNHEY and CDR2 as SVGAGI. The CDR3 loop is CASSYSRRGYEQYF. In DNA, the CDR3 is TGTGCCAGCAGTTACTCGCGCAGGGGCTACGAGCAGTACTTC.

This clonotype was observed a handful of times. The CDR3 loop reads CASSLGDGVQNVAYEQYF. In DNA form, the CDR3 reads TGTGCCAGCAGCCTGGGTGACGGGGTACAAAACGTGGCCTACGAGCAGTACTTC. The J gene is TRBJ2-7, the V gene TRBV4-2, with a possible D match to TRBD2 (5 bases). CDR1 is LGHNA and CDR2 is YNFKEQ in the germline V gene. Trimming pared 4 bases from V and 2 bases from J, leaving 24 bases between. CDR3 length equals 18 residues.

The rearrangement links TRBV12-3 or TRBV12-4 to TRBJ2-7, with 14 bases identical to TRBD2. V was clipped by 5 bases and J by 1 base; unmatched bases: 7. This CDR3 is 17 amino acids long. The CDR3 bases are TGTGCCAGCAGTACTCACGGGACTAGCGGGAGATCCTACGAGCAGTACTTC. Translating it yields CASSTHGTSGRSYEQYF.

This clonotype turned up a few times. The J gene is TRBJ2-3, the V gene TRBV29-1, with 9 bases that match TRBD1. Germline assignment: CDR1 SQVTM and CDR2 ANQGSEA. The V segment lost 6 bases and the J segment 2 bases; nucleotides outside the gene matches: 9. The CDR3 consists of 15 residues. In DNA form, the CDR3 reads TGCAGCGTGATGGGGGGACAGGGTTACACAGATACGCAGTATTTT. It is translated as CSVMGGQGYTDTQYF.

This chain links TRBV7-9 with TRBJ2-5; 11 positions match TRBD2. The CDR3 extends over 17 amino acids. CDR1 SEHNR and CDR2 FQNEAQ come from the germline V gene (reference sequence). Germline trimming cut 0 bases from V and 4 bases from J; bases unmatched to any gene: 7. CDR3 coding DNA: TGTGCCAGCAGCTTAGCTAGCGGGAGGGCCTGGGGAGAGACCCAGTACTTC. It yields the protein CASSLASGRAWGETQYF.

The chain couples TRBV4-2 to TRBJ2-7; tentatively, D is TRBD2 (5 bases). The CDR3 is 14 amino acids. Trimming pared 4 bases from V and 3 bases from J, leaving 13 bases between. CDR1 is LGHNA and CDR2 is YNFKEQ in the germline V gene. The CDR3 reads CASSLAIGGYEQYF. The CDR3 region has the DNA TGTGCCAGCAGCCTAGCGATAGGAGGCTACGAGCAGTACTTC.

The rearrangement joins TRBV12-3 or TRBV12-4 to TRBJ2-5, with D perhaps matching TRBD2 (6 bases). The CDR3 contains 17 residues. Trimming pared 6 bases from V and 4 bases from J, leaving 24 bases between. Written as DNA, the CDR3 is TGTGCCAGCAGCCCCAGGTCGGAGGGAGTTTTAGGAGAGACCCAGTACTTC. Translating it yields CASSPRSEGVLGETQYF.

The chain uses TRBV3-1 and TRBJ2-4, with D hard to call. From germline, CDR1 is LGHDT and CDR2 YNNKEL (reference sequence). The V end lost 4 bases, the J end lost 3 bases, and 13 bases lay between the germline ends. The CDR3 consists of 15 residues. The CDR3 nucleotides read TGTGCCAGCAGCCCCTTGACGGGCGGCAAAAACATTCAGTACTTC. Translation: CASSPLTGGKNIQYF. The full variable domain, completed using reference TRBV3-1 and TRBJ2-4, is DTAVSQTPKYLVTQMGNDKSIKCEQNLGHDTMYWYKQDSKKFLKIMFSYNNKELIINETVPNRFSPKSPDKAHLNLHINSLELGDSAVYFCASSPLTGGKNIQYFGAGTRLSVL.

J is TRBJ2-7 and V is TRBV29-1; D remains unclear. The germline V gene has CDR1 SQVTM and CDR2 ANQGSEA. V lost 4 bases and J lost 0, with 16 bases in between. The CDR3 runs 15 residues. CDR3 coding DNA: TGCAGCGTTGTGAGTGAGTCAGAGAGCTCCTACGAGCAGTACTTC. It translates to CSVVSESESSYEQYF.